Shown below are 29 T cell receptor beta chains from a single sample sequenced in a study of blood T cells in healthy people across ages. Then a second PCR, running about 7 to 11 cycles, was carried out with a sample-barcoded 5' primer and a J-beta primer mix. MiXCR, applied by TCRdb to the 5' RACE reads, yields one record per CDR3 protein. The sample shows under 1,000,000 distinct CDR3 sequences, 35% to 40% of them seen only once. Sequenced: blood. The source of these receptors is a man younger than 35 in good health.

V usage is TRBV28 and J usage is TRBJ1-6; D possibly corresponds to TRBD1 (6 bases). The CDR3 totals 15 residues. Trimming took off 6 bases at V and 6 bases at J, with 15 bases between the two ends. Germline V gives CDR1 MDHEN, CDR2 SYDVKM. Here the CDR3 reads CASRRDMARNSPLHF. The CDR3 DNA is TGTGCCAGCAGACGGGACATGGCCCGTAATTCACCCCTCCACTTT.

Remarks on this clonotype: This may be a read error: a much more frequent sequence differs by one nucleotide. The chain uses TRBV5-1 and TRBJ1-2; 8 bases agree with TRBD1. The CDR3 loop spans 13 amino acids. Germline V gives CDR1 SGHRS, CDR2 YFSETQ. In nucleotides, the CDR3 is TGCGCCGGCAGCTCGGACAGGGACCCTGGCTACACCTTC. It codes for CAGSSDRDPGYTF.

The genes are TRBV6-5 and TRBJ1-2; D possibly corresponds to TRBD1 (6 bases). The CDR3 consists of 14 residues. CDR1 MNHEY and CDR2 SVGAGI come from the germline V gene. Trimming took 6 bases from V and 2 from J, leaving 13 bases between them. The CDR3 loop is CASRQQGGNYGYTF. The CDR3 DNA follows: TGTGCCAGCAGGCAACAGGGAGGGAACTATGGCTACACCTTC.

This clonotype was recorded many times. The chain is built from TRBV5-1 and TRBJ2-1, with D unresolved. V was cut by 2 bases and J by 5 bases, with 11 bases left in between. There are 14 residues in the CDR3. The germline V gene has CDR1 SGHRS and CDR2 YFSETQ. Here the CDR3 reads CASSFRVANNEQFF. CDR3 nucleotides: TGCGCCAGCAGCTTCCGGGTCGCCAACAATGAGCAGTTCTTC.

The chain links TRBV7-9 to TRBJ2-3; 7 nucleotides agree with TRBD2. The CDR3 has 15 residues. V lost 5 bases and J lost 2; bases outside the gene matches: 7. Germline CDR1 and CDR2: SEHNR and FQNEAQ (reference sequence). CDR3: CASSRIAGLTDTQYF. The CDR3 DNA follows: TGTGCCAGCAGCCGAATAGCGGGTCTCACAGATACGCAGTATTTT.

The V and J genes are TRBV4-3 and TRBJ2-5; TRBD1 matches 9 bases. The CDR3 runs 16 residues. V was clipped by 2 bases and J by 11 bases; unmatched bases: 15. Germline values: CDR1 LGHNA, CDR2 YSLEER. The CDR3 sequence: CASSQSDRGENNEQYF. The CDR3, as DNA: TGCGCCAGCAGCCAATCCGACAGGGGGGAAAACAATGAGCAGTACTTC.

In regard to this clonotype: A much more abundant neighbour one base away suggests this may be a read error. The chain recombines TRBV11-2 with TRBJ2-5; D possibly corresponds to TRBD2 (5 bases). CDR1 SGHAT and CDR2 FQNNGV come from the germline V gene. This CDR3 is 14 amino acids long. CDR3 sequence reads: CASILLSREETQYF. The CDR3 DNA reads TGTGCCAGCATCTTATTATCGAGGGAAGAGACCCAGTACTTC.

J is TRBJ2-1 and V is TRBV20-1, with 9 bases aligning to TRBD1. Germline V lookup: CDR1 DFQATT, CDR2 SNEGSKA (reference sequence). The CDR3 totals 14 residues. With 3 bases clipped from V and 8 bases from J, the junction kept 8 bases outside the gene matches. CDR3 residues: CSASRDRAMDEQFF. The CDR3 DNA reads TGCAGTGCTAGTCGGGACAGGGCCATGGATGAGCAGTTCTTC.

V is TRBV20-1 and J is TRBJ2-1; 7 positions match TRBD2. The CDR3 runs 16 residues. Germline values: CDR1 DFQATT, CDR2 SNEGSKA (reference sequence). V shed 0 bases and J 5 bases; nucleotides not matched to a gene: 10. This chain's CDR3 is CSARDLYDGGDNEQFF. The CDR3 DNA sequence: TGCAGTGCTAGAGATCTTTATGATGGGGGGGACAATGAGCAGTTCTTC.

This sequence joins TRBV18 and TRBJ1-4; D is unclear. Looked up from germline, CDR1 is KGHSH and CDR2 is LQKENI. The CDR3 loop spans 13 amino acids. Between the trimmed V and J ends, which lost 2 bases and 8 bases, there was a span of 9 bases. DNA for the CDR3: TGTGCCAGCTCACCATCAGTCCCCGAAAAACTGTTTTTT. Protein sequence: CASSPSVPEKLFF.

In its sample, this clonotype was seen a few times. V gene TRBV15 combines with J gene TRBJ2-1; D may correspond to TRBD1 or TRBD2 (6 bases each). The CDR3 contains 15 residues. CDR1 LNHNV and CDR2 YYDKDF come from the germline V gene (reference sequence). Trimming took 1 base from V and 5 from J, leaving 12 bases between them. This CDR3 reads CATSRVRGHDNEQFF. The CDR3 DNA sequence: TGTGCCACCAGCAGAGTTCGGGGGCACGACAATGAGCAGTTCTTC.

This clonotype was counted between two and nine times. CDR3 loop: CSARGAGFYGYTF. CDR3 bases: TGCAGTGCTAGAGGAGCGGGGTTCTATGGCTACACCTTC. The V and J genes are TRBV20-1 and TRBJ1-2; D gene ambiguous. This CDR3 is 13 amino acids long. Germline V CDR1 and CDR2: DFQATT, SNEGSKA (reference sequence). V shed 1 base and J shed 4 bases, with 10 bases lying between them.

This clonotype was seen at least ten times. The rearrangement joins TRBV11-2 to TRBJ2-1; 8 nucleotides agree with TRBD2. This CDR3 spans 15 amino acids. CDR1 and CDR2 (germline): SGHAT, FQNNGV. The V segment lost 0 bases and the J segment 9 bases; nucleotides outside the gene matches: 7. The CDR3 DNA reads as TGTGCCAGCAGCTTAGATAGGGGACTAGACGCTGAGCAGTTCTTC. It translates to CASSLDRGLDAEQFF.

The CDR3 DNA sequence: TGTGCCAGCAGGGTGACCAGGGCGAACACTGAAGCTTTCTTT. It codes for CASRVTRANTEAFF. The gene calls are TRBV27 and TRBJ1-1, with D maybe TRBD1 (5 bases). Germline CDR1 is MNHEY and CDR2 is SMNVEV (reference sequence). CDR3 length equals 14 residues. Trimming removed 6 bases at V and 1 base at J, with 12 bases between.

Points on this clonotype: The junction differs from germline at one of its ends, possibly a read error. This rearrangement joins TRBV29-1 to TRBJ2-5, with 9 positions matching TRBD1. The end of the DNA fits TRBJ2-7 better, so the J call may be wrong. The CDR3 consists of 14 residues. Germline-derived CDR1 and CDR2 are SQVTM and ANQGSEA. The CDR3 nucleotides are TGCAGCGTTGAGGGGACAGGGCGCTCCTGCGAGCAGTACTTC. Residues: CSVEGTGRSCEQYF.

This rearrangement joins TRBV4-2 to TRBJ2-7; D remains ambiguous. The CDR3 runs to 16 residues. CDR1 and CDR2 from the germline V gene are LGHNA and YNFKEQ. Trimming shortened V by 1 base and J by 7 bases, and 20 bases separated the two germline ends. CDR3 residues: CASSQGRLGSYNEQYF. The CDR3 coding sequence is TGTGCCAGCAGCCAAGGAAGGCTAGGCTCATACAATGAGCAGTACTTC.

This clonotype has a handful of counts. V is TRBV4-3 and J is TRBJ2-3; D not certain. In germline, CDR1 is LGHNA, CDR2 YSLEER. The germline V and J ends were trimmed by 1 base and 0 bases, with 8 bases remaining between them. The CDR3 has 15 residues. CDR3 region: CASSQGAWSTDTQYF. The CDR3 DNA sequence: TGCGCCAGCAGCCAAGGTGCTTGGAGCACAGATACGCAGTATTTT.

This clonotype was observed a handful of times. This chain connects TRBV5-5 to TRBJ2-5, with 7 positions matching TRBD2. After removal of 3 bases from V and 5 bases from J, the junction contained 10 bases not matched to a gene. The CDR3 is 15 amino acids. From germline, CDR1 is SGHKS and CDR2 YYEKEE (reference sequence). The CDR3 coding sequence is TGTGCCAGCAGCTCGGTGGGGGGGAAGATGGAGACCCAGTACTTC. Translating gives CASSSVGGKMETQYF.

This clonotype was picked up a small number of times. The gene calls are TRBV7-3 and TRBJ1-6; unclear D gene. The CDR3 runs to 13 residues. The V end was cut by 5 bases, the J end by 10 bases, with 12 bases between. CDR1 and CDR2 from the germline V gene are SGHTA and FQGTGA. CDR3 sequence: CASSRNLLSPLHF. Here the CDR3 DNA reads TGTGCCAGCAGCCGAAACTTACTCTCACCCCTCCACTTT.

This clonotype has more than one count but fewer than ten. CDR3 sequence reads: CSARIGGSEGGYTF. The CDR3 nucleotides read TGCAGTGCTAGGATCGGGGGTTCAGAGGGGGGCTACACCTTC. This rearrangement joins TRBV20-1 to TRBJ1-2, with D tentatively TRBD1 (5 bases). This CDR3 region has 14 residues. Deletions cut 3 bases from V and 8 bases from J, with 19 bases between. In germline, CDR1 is DFQATT, CDR2 SNEGSKA (reference sequence).

This clonotype has only one observation. The rearrangement joins TRBV20-1 to TRBJ1-2; the match to TRBD1 covers 8 bases. This CDR3 has 17 residues. The J segment lost 6 bases and the V segment lost 0 bases, leaving 15 bases of the junction unmatched. Germline-derived CDR1 and CDR2 are DFQATT and SNEGSKA (reference sequence). Written as DNA, the CDR3 is TGCAGTGCTAGAGAGAGGGGGGGACAGGAACGAAACGATGGCTACACCTTC. Its protein product is CSARERGGQERNDGYTF.

As concerns this clonotype: This clone may be a read error of a much larger clone one base away. The rearrangement joins TRBV5-5 to TRBJ2-1; 11 bases agree with TRBD1. J gave up 6 bases and V 4 bases, and 12 bases lay outside the gene matches. The germline V gene encodes CDR1 SGHKS and CDR2 YYEKEE (reference sequence). The CDR3 length is 17 residues. This CDR3 is CASSGTRTGGRINEQFF. CDR3 sequence (DNA): TGTGCCAGCAGCGGCACCAGGACAGGGGGCCGGATCAATGAGCAGTTCTTC.

As concerns this clonotype: Possible read error: a much larger clone is one base away. The chain uses TRBV4-2 and TRBJ1-2; D gene uncertain. Germline V gene data show CDR1 as LGHNA and CDR2 as YNFKEQ. The CDR3 consists of 14 residues. Written as DNA, the CDR3 is TGTGCCAGCAACCAAGTCACTGGGTACTATGGCTACACCTTC. The encoded protein is CASNQVTGYYGYTF.

This chain connects TRBV9 to TRBJ1-4; no clear D gene. This CDR3 has 14 residues. The germline V gene has CDR1 SGDLS and CDR2 YYNGEE. V was pared by 3 bases and J by 6 bases, with 12 bases between. The CDR3 sequence: CASSAQIWDEKLFF. Here the CDR3 DNA reads TGTGCCAGCAGCGCCCAGATATGGGATGAAAAACTGTTTTTT.

Turning to this clonotype: A much larger clone differs by one base, so this may be a read error. The chain combines TRBV24-1 with TRBJ2-3; 8 bases match TRBD1. The CDR3 runs to 14 residues. The germline V gene has CDR1 KGHDR and CDR2 SFDVKD. The CDR3 DNA reads as TGTGCCGCCAGCCGGACAGGGTCCACAGATACGCAGTATTTT. Its translation: CAASRTGSTDTQYF.

This clonotype was seen only a few times. The chain's CDR3 is CASSILGSSYNEQFF. In DNA form, the CDR3 reads TGTGCCAGTAGTATTCTGGGGAGCTCCTACAATGAGCAGTTCTTC. The J gene is TRBJ2-1, the V gene TRBV19, with a weak D call TRBD2 (5 bases). Germline CDR1 is LNHDA and CDR2 is SQIVND (reference sequence). The ends were cut back, 3 bases at V and 0 bases at J, with 9 bases in the middle. The CDR3 is made up of 15 amino acids.

This clonotype was counted at least ten times. The chain uses TRBV29-1 and TRBJ2-6; D is undetermined. CDR1 and CDR2 (germline): SQVTM, ANQGSEA. V was trimmed by 4 bases and J by 4 bases, leaving 8 bases between them. The length of the CDR3 is 13 residues. The CDR3 loop is CSVGSGGANVLTF. For the CDR3, the DNA is TGCAGCGTTGGGTCTGGCGGGGCCAACGTCCTGACTTTC.

There are a few counts of this clonotype. The chain is built from TRBV9 and TRBJ2-5, with D possibly being TRBD2 (5 bases). Looked up from germline, CDR1 is SGDLS and CDR2 is YYNGEE. This CDR3 comprises 16 residues. Trimming pared 3 bases from V and 2 bases from J, leaving 17 bases between. In nucleotides, the CDR3 is TGTGCCAGCAGCGATCCAGGAATGGGAGTTCAAGAGACCCAGTACTTC. Amino acid sequence: CASSDPGMGVQETQYF.

This clonotype was found a few times. The chain combines TRBV10-3 with TRBJ2-5; 13 bases are shared with TRBD2. V shed 10 bases and J 1 base; nucleotides not matched to a gene: 3. The V gene's germline CDR1 is ENHRY and CDR2 SYGVKD. The CDR3 totals 14 residues. In DNA form, the CDR3 reads TGTGCCACCGGACTAGCGGGGGTCCAAGAGACCCAGTACTTC. It codes for CATGLAGVQETQYF.